These 20 T cell receptor beta chains were sequenced from one sample in a study of cytomegalovirus exposure and HLA in healthy donors. The PCR ran on 60 Vbeta and 13 Jbeta primers. Sequencing used immunoSEQ multiplex PCR; TCRdb keeps in-frame clones, though not all of them. The table includes roughly 80,000 clones, roughly 76% detected once. Sequencing was done on a sample of PBMCs. Every receptor here comes from a woman aged 30 to 39 in good health and CMV-seronegative.

The V call is TRBV5-1, the J call TRBJ1-1; D unresolved. From germline, CDR1 is SGHRS and CDR2 YFSETQ. The length of the CDR3 is 15 residues. Trimming took off 0 bases at V and 4 bases at J, with 13 bases between the two ends. CDR3 sequence reads: CASSLGGSVSTEAFF. CDR3 nucleotides: TGCGCCAGCAGCTTGGGAGGGTCGGTGAGCACTGAAGCTTTCTTT.

Concerning this clone itself: This same CDR3 is encoded by further DNA sequences in the sample. As DNA, the CDR3 is TGTGCCAGCAGTTTAACAGGAGGGATGGGTACAGATACGCAGTATTTT. Protein product: CASSLTGGMGTDTQYF. V gene TRBV28 combines with J gene TRBJ2-3; weak D call: TRBD2 (6 bases). V lost 2 bases, J lost 3 bases, and 15 bases lay in between. The CDR3 covers 16 residues. The germline V gene encodes CDR1 MDHEN and CDR2 SYDVKM.

This sequence joins TRBV7-8 and TRBJ2-5, with 13 nucleotides matching TRBD2. Judging by the DNA end, TRBJ2-7 fits better; the J call may be wrong. This CDR3 contains 15 residues. Germline V gives CDR1 SGHVS, CDR2 FQNEAQ. CDR3 sequence reads: CASSSTSGRSYEQYF. The CDR3 nucleotides read TGTGCCAGCAGCTCGACTAGCGGGAGGTCCTACGAGCAGTACTTC.

In its sample, this clone was seen once. V is TRBV5-1 and J is TRBJ2-1; 7 nucleotides match TRBD1. This CDR3 comprises 14 residues. V shed 1 base, J shed 6 bases, and the junction held 4 bases outside the gene matches. Looked up from germline, CDR1 is SGHRS and CDR2 is YFSETQ. The CDR3 DNA is TGCGCCAGCAGCTTGTCGGCAGGGGGCAATGAGCAGTTCTTC. It codes for CASSLSAGGNEQFF.

The genes are TRBV28 and TRBJ2-6; TRBD2 matches at 7 bases. The CDR3 length is 15 residues. Germline V CDR1 and CDR2: MDHEN, SYDVKM. Trimming cost V 5 bases and J 4 bases; bases outside gene matches: 5. The CDR3 bases are TGTGCCAGCAGTGGGGGGGGGTCCGGGGCCAACGTCCTGACTTTC. Translation gives CASSGGGSGANVLTF.

This clone was counted a single time. The chain links TRBV6-1 to TRBJ1-2; D remains ambiguous. The CDR3 contains 15 residues. Germline CDR1 reads MNHNS; CDR2 reads SASEGT. V was shortened by 6 bases and J by 3 bases, with 17 bases between the two germline ends. The CDR3: CASSPERRVDYGYTF. CDR3 bases: TGTGCCAGCAGCCCAGAGAGGAGGGTAGACTATGGCTACACCTTC.

The chain combines TRBV28 with TRBJ2-5; D is uncertain. With the DNA end fitting TRBJ2-7 better, the J assignment may be wrong. The length of the CDR3 is 13 residues. Per germline, CDR1 MDHEN and CDR2 SYDVKM. CDR3 nucleotide sequence: TGTGCCACTACGGTGGGCTCGTCCTACGAGCAGTACTTC. It translates to CATTVGSSYEQYF.

The rearrangement uses TRBV7-8 and TRBJ2-3; D uncertain. The CDR3 has 15 residues. V was pared by 2 bases and J by 2 bases, with 11 bases between. Germline values: CDR1 SGHVS, CDR2 FQNEAQ. The CDR3 is CASSLYSQHTDTQYF. CDR3 in DNA: TGTGCCAGCAGCTTATACAGCCAACACACAGATACGCAGTATTTT.

This chain links TRBV7-2 with TRBJ1-2, with 7 bases lining up with TRBD1. Looked up from germline, CDR1 is SGHTA and CDR2 is FQGNSA. V gave up 5 bases and J gave up 3 bases; unmatched junction bases: 12. CDR3 length: 16 amino acids. The CDR3 region has the DNA TGTGCCAGCAGCCGGATGACAGGGTATGGAGACTATGGCTACACCTTC. This gives the protein CASSRMTGYGDYGYTF.

Turning to this clone: An end of the junction differs from the germline gene, which may be a read error. The chain recombines TRBV7-7 with TRBJ2-1; 11 nucleotides match TRBD2. This CDR3 comprises 15 residues. CDR1 is SSHAT and CDR2 is FNYEAQ in the germline V gene (reference sequence). CDR3 sequence reads: CASSHGLAGINEQFF. The DNA for the CDR3 is TGTGCTAGCAGCCACGGACTAGCGGGCATCAATGAGCAGTTCTTC.

The V and J genes are TRBV28 and TRBJ2-7; D not resolved. V was pared by 4 bases and J by 2 bases, with 3 bases between. This CDR3 has 11 amino acids. CDR1 and CDR2 from the germline V gene are MDHEN and SYDVKM. The DNA for the CDR3 is TGTGCCAGCAGTTCCACCTACGAGCAGTACTTC. It translates to CASSSTYEQYF. Looking up the rest from reference TRBV28 and TRBJ2-7 gives the full variable domain: DVKVTQSSRYLVKRTGEKVFLECVQDMDHENMFWYRQDPGLGLRLIYFSYDVKMKEKGDIPEGYSVSREKKERFSLILESASTNQTSMYLCASSSTYEQYFGPGTRLTVT.

The genes are TRBV10-3 and TRBJ2-5, with D unclear. The DNA end is a closer match to TRBJ2-7, so the J assignment may be wrong. CDR3 size: 15 residues. Germline lookup yields CDR1 ENHRY and CDR2 SYGVKD. DNA for the CDR3: TGTGCCATCAGTGAGCAACGGCCTAGCTCCTACGAGCAGTACTTC. Translating gives CAISEQRPSSYEQYF.

This chain uses TRBV7-9 with TRBJ1-5; unclear D gene. Germline V lookup: CDR1 SEHNR, CDR2 FQNEAQ (reference sequence). V was pared by 1 base and J by 3 bases, with 10 bases between. CDR3 size: 15 residues. Here the CDR3 DNA reads TGTGCCAGCAGCTTAGGACATGGTTCCAATCAGCCCCAGCATTTT. Its protein is CASSLGHGSNQPQHF. Combining the CDR3 with reference TRBV7-9 and TRBJ1-5 gives the whole variable domain DTGVSQNPRHKITKRGQNVTFRCDPISEHNRLYWYRQTLGQGPEFLTYFQNEAQLEKSRLLSDRFSAERPKGSFSTLEIQRTEQGDSAMYLCASSLGHGSNQPQHFGDGTRLSIL.

V gene TRBV20-1 combines with J gene TRBJ1-2; D gene unclear. In germline, CDR1 is DFQATT, CDR2 SNEGSKA (reference sequence). V shed 6 bases and J shed 0 bases, with 5 bases lying between them. The CDR3 extends over 11 amino acids. Here the CDR3 DNA reads TGCAGTGCCACAGCTAACTATGGCTACACCTTC. This translates into CSATANYGYTF.

This clone was recorded only once. V usage is TRBV7-9 and J usage is TRBJ2-5; D unclear. CDR1 and CDR2 (germline): SEHNR, FQNEAQ (reference sequence). V lost 2 bases to trimming and J lost 5 bases, with 9 bases between them. The CDR3 is 13 residues long. The CDR3, as DNA: TGTGCCAGCAGCTTAAACGCGGCGGAGACCCAGTACTTC. It is translated as CASSLNAAETQYF.

The genes are TRBV6-5 and TRBJ1-1; weak D call: TRBD1 (6 bases). This CDR3 spans 14 amino acids. With 2 bases removed from V and 5 bases from J, the gap between germline ends came to 12 bases. Looked up from germline, CDR1 is MNHEY and CDR2 is SVGAGI. The CDR3 reads CASSYIGGGTEAFF. For the CDR3, the DNA is TGTGCCAGCAGTTACATAGGGGGTGGTACTGAAGCTTTCTTT.

This sequence joins TRBV7-9 and TRBJ2-2; 10 positions match TRBD2. From germline, CDR1 is SEHNR and CDR2 FQNEAQ (reference sequence). The CDR3 sequence is 17 residues long. Trimming took 11 bases from V and 3 from J; bases not matched to a gene: 15. As DNA, the CDR3 is TGTGCCCTCAAGGGAGATAGCGGGAGGCGAGACACCGGGGAGCTGTTTTTT. It yields the protein CALKGDSGRRDTGELFF.

The chain employs TRBV5-1 and TRBJ1-1; D gene ambiguous. V gave up 0 bases and J gave up 0 bases, with 6 bases separating them. The CDR3 spans 14 residues. Per germline, CDR1 SGHRS and CDR2 YFSETQ. The CDR3 nucleotides are TGCGCCAGCAGCTTGGCGGGGATGAACACTGAAGCTTTCTTT. Protein product: CASSLAGMNTEAFF.

The sample holds a few counts of this clone. The rearrangement uses TRBV6-1 and TRBJ2-1; D is ambiguous. The CDR3 loop spans 14 amino acids. Germline CDR1 and CDR2: MNHNS and SASEGT. With 2 bases removed from V and 3 bases from J, the gap between germline ends came to 8 bases. The CDR3 bases are TGTGCCAGCAGTGAACAGGTGGTCTACAATGAGCAGTTCTTC. Translated: CASSEQVVYNEQFF.

The chain combines TRBV28 with TRBJ1-2; TRBD1 is a possible D gene (5 bases). The CDR3 runs 15 residues. Per germline, CDR1 MDHEN and CDR2 SYDVKM. V lost 4 bases, J lost 1 base, and 13 bases lay in between. The CDR3 is CASSSRQLYNYGYTF. The CDR3 DNA sequence: TGTGCCAGCAGTTCGCGACAGCTTTATAACTATGGCTACACCTTC.